The rows below give T cell receptor beta chains drawn from one sample of a study of Ad26.COV2.S vaccination and SARS-CoV-2 variants. Data came from immunoSEQ multiplex PCR; TCRdb stores just in-frame clones and leaves some out. The profile covers 200,000 to 300,000 clones, with around 85% appearing a single time and 2.9% taken by the ten largest. The material sequenced was peripheral blood, taken in a trial of Ad26.COV2.S vaccine versus placebo. All receptors derive from a person aged 18-65 years who received the Ad26.COV2.S COVID-19 vaccine or a placebo. The CDR3 runs from the conserved cysteine through the conserved F or W. A D gene is named only where the DNA matches it firmly. Size values are once, few and many counts, or a class for expanded clones, and some rows have none.

v_call	clone_size	j_call	d_call	cdr3_nt	cdr3_aa
TRBV6-6	.	TRBJ1-2	.	TGTGCCAGCCTCCCGGGGACAAGAAAGGGTGGCTACACCTTC	CASLPGTRKGGYTF
TRBV11-2	.	TRBJ2-1	.	TGTGCCAGCAGCTTGGCCAGGGGGGTCGATGAGCAGTTCTTC	CASSLARGVDEQFF
TRBV6-5	.	TRBJ2-7	.	TGTGCCAGTGGGCAGGGAGGCGAGCAGTACTTC	CASGQGGEQYF
TRBV5-1	.	TRBJ1-3	.	TGCGCCAGCAGCTTGAGGTCAGCAAGTAACTCTGGAAACACCATATATTTT	CASSLRSASNSGNTIYF
TRBV11-2	once	TRBJ1-2	.	TGTGCCAGCAGCTTAGGAGGGGGGGCGCGAGGCTACACCTTC	CASSLGGGARGYTF
TRBV5-1	.	TRBJ2-1	TRBD2	TGCGCCAGCAGCTTGGATCCCGTAGCGGGAGGGGTAAATGAGCAGTTCTTC	CASSLDPVAGGVNEQFF
TRBV5-5	.	TRBJ2-2	.	TGTGCCAGCAGCTTGGTACAGGGCACCGGGGAGCTGTTTTTT	CASSLVQGTGELFF
TRBV10-3	.	TRBJ2-7	.	TGTGCCATCAGTGGGAGGACAGGGACTAATAACGAGCAGTACTTC	CAISGRTGTNNEQYF
TRBV7-2	.	TRBJ2-6	.	TGTGCCAGCAGCTTAGGGGCGGGGTCAGGGGCCAACGTCCTGACTTTC	CASSLGAGSGANVLTF
TRBV30	.	TRBJ2-7	.	TGTGCCTGGAGTGCGGGGGTTGGGTCCTACGAGCAGTACTTC	CAWSAGVGSYEQYF
TRBV7-2	.	TRBJ1-2	.	TGTGCCAGCAGTTTTTATCCCCCCGCTACCTATGGCTACACCTTC	CASSFYPPATYGYTF
TRBV7-2	.	TRBJ2-5	.	TGTGCCAGCAGCTTAGTTTACTCCGGATATAAAGAGACCCAGTACTTC	CASSLVYSGYKETQYF
TRBV11-2	.	TRBJ2-1	.	TGTGCCAGCAGTGGTGTGTGGGCCTACAATGAGCAGTTCTTC	CASSGVWAYNEQFF
TRBV6-1	.	TRBJ2-7	.	TGTGCCAGCAGTGCTGCTTGGGGGCTGTGGACCTACGAGCAGTACTTC	CASSAAWGLWTYEQYF
TRBV29-1	.	TRBJ1-1	.	TGCAGCGTTGGTCAGGGGAGTAACACTGAAGCTTTCTTT	CSVGQGSNTEAFF
TRBV6-4	.	TRBJ2-1	TRBD2	TGTGCCAGCAGTCATCTAGCGGGAGGGGCGGATGAGCAGTTCTTC	CASSHLAGGADEQFF
TRBV19	.	TRBJ1-1	.	TGTGCCAGCACACAGGGATGGGGCACTGAAGCTTTCTTT	CASTQGWGTEAFF
TRBV18	once	TRBJ1-1	.	TGTGCCAGCTCACCGACCCCTTCGGAGCGGGCTTTCTTT	CASSPTPSERAFF
TRBV11-3	.	TRBJ2-2	.	TGTGCCAGCAGCTTAGATCGGGCGAACACCGGGGAGCTGTTTTTT	CASSLDRANTGELFF
TRBV4-3	.	TRBJ1-2	TRBD1	TGCGCCAGCAGCCAAGATCGGACAGGGGGCCTCTATGGCTACACCTTC	CASSQDRTGGLYGYTF
TRBV19	.	TRBJ1-3	.	TGTGCCACCGGGGGTCTCAACTCTGGAAACACCATATATTTT	CATGGLNSGNTIYF
TRBV15	once	TRBJ1-6	.	TGTGCCACCAGCAGGACGAGGGGGTGGGAGAATTCACCCCTCCACTTT	CATSRTRGWENSPLHF
TRBV7-9	.	TRBJ2-1	TRBD1	TGTGCCAGCAGCCCGGACAGGGTCGCCTACAATGAGCAGTTCTTC	CASSPDRVAYNEQFF
TRBV14	.	TRBJ1-2	.	TGTGCCAGCAGCCAAGCGGGCTATGGCTACACCTTC	CASSQAGYGYTF
TRBV7-2	once	TRBJ1-5	TRBD1	TGTGCCAGCAGCCCAAGGACAGGGAATCAGCCCCAGCATTTT	CASSPRTGNQPQHF
TRBV4-3	.	TRBJ1-6	.	TGCGCCAGCAGCCAAAGTAGGGGCTCACCCCTCCACTTT	CASSQSRGSPLHF
TRBV5-8	.	TRBJ1-5	.	TGTGCCAGCAGCTTGGTCGTGGGGGCCGGTCCTAATCAGCCCCAGCATTTT	CASSLVVGAGPNQPQHF
TRBV7-9	.	TRBJ2-7	TRBD1	TGTGCCAGCAGCTATGGGACAGCCTACGAGCAGTACTTC	CASSYGTAYEQYF
TRBV4-2	.	TRBJ2-6	.	TGTGCCAGCAGCCAAGAGATGGCGGGGACCGGGGCCAACGTCCTGACTTTC	CASSQEMAGTGANVLTF
TRBV29-1	.	TRBJ2-1	.	TGCAGCGTTGAAATGGGACGCCCCGGCAATGAGCAGTTCTTC	CSVEMGRPGNEQFF